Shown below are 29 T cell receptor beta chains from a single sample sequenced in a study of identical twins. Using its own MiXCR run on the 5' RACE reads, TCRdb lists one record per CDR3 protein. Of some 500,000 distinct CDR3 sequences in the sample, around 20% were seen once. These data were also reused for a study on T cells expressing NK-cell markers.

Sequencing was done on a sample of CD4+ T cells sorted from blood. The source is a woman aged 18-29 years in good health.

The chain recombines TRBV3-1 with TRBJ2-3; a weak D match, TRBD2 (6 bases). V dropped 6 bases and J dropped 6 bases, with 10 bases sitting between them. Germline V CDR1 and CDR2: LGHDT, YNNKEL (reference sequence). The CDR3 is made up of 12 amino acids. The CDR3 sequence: CASREGGDTQYF. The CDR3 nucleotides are TGTGCCAGCAGGGAAGGAGGGGATACGCAGTATTTT.

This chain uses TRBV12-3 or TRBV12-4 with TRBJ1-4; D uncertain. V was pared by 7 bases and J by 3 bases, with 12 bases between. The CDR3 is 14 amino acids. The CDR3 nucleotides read TGTGCCAGCAACCGGGGTGCGGCTAATGAAAAACTGTTTTTT. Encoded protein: CASNRGAANEKLFF.

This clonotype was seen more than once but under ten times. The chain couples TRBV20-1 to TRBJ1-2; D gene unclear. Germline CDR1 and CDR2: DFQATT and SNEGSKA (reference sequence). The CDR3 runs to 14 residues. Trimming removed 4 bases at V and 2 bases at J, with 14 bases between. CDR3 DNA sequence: TGCAGTGCTAATCCCCGGGCTCCCAACTATGGCTACACCTTC. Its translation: CSANPRAPNYGYTF.

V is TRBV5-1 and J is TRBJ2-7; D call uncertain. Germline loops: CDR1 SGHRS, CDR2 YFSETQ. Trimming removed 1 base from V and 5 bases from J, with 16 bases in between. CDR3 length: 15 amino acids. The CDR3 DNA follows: TGCGCCAGCAGCTTGCGCTGGGAAATTACCCACGAGCAGTACTTC. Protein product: CASSLRWEITHEQYF.

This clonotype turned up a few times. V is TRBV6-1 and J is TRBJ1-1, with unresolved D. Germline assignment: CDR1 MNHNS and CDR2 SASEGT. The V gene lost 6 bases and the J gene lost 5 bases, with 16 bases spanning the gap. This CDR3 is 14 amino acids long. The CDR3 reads CASRRDTGGTEAFF. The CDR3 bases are TGTGCCAGCAGGCGCGACACCGGAGGTACTGAAGCTTTCTTT.

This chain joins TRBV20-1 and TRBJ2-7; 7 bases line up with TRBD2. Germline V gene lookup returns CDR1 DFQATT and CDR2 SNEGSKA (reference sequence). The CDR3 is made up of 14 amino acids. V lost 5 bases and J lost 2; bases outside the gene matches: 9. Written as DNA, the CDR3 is TGCAGTGCTTCATCTAGCGGCAATACCTACGAGCAGTACTTC. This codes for CSASSSGNTYEQYF.

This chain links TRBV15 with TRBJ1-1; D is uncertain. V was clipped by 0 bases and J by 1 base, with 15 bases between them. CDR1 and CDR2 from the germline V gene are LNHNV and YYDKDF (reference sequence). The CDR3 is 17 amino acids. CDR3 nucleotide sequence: TGTGCCACCAGCAGAGATTTCGGATCAGGACGGAACACTGAAGCTTTCTTT. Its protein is CATSRDFGSGRNTEAFF.

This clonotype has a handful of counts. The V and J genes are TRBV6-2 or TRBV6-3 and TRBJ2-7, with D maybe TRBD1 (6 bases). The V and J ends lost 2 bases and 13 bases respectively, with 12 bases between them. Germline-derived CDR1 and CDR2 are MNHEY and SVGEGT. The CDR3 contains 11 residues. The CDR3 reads CASSYLGAYYF. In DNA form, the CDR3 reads TGTGCCAGCAGTTACCTGGGGGCTTACTACTTC.

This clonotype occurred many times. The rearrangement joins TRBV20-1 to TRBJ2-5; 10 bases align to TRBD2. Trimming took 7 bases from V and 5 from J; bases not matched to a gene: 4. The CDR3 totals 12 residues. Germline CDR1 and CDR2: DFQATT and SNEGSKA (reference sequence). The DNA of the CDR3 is TGCAGTGGAACGGGACTAGCGGAGACCCAGTACTTC. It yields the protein CSGTGLAETQYF.

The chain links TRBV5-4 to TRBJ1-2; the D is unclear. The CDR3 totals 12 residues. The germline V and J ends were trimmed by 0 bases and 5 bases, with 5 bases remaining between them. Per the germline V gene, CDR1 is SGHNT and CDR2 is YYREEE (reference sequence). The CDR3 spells CASSLAEYGYTF. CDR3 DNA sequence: TGTGCCAGCAGCTTGGCTGAATATGGCTACACCTTC.

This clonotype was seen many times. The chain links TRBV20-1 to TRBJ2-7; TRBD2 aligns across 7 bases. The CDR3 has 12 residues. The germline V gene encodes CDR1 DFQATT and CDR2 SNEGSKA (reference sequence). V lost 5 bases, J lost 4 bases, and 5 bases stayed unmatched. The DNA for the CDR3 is TGCAGTGCTTGGGAGGGAAGGTACGAGCAGTACTTC. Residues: CSAWEGRYEQYF.

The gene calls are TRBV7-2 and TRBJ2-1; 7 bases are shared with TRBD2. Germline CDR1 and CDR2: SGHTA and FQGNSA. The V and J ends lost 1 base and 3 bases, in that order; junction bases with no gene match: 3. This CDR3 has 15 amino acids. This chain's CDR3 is CASSLGAGVYNEQFF. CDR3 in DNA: TGTGCCAGCAGCTTAGGCGCGGGAGTCTACAATGAGCAGTTCTTC.

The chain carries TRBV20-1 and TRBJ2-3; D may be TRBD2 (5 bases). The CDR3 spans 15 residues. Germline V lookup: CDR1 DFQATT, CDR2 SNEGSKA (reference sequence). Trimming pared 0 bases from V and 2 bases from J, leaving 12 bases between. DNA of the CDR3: TGCAGTGCTAGAGATTTTTCGCGGGTCACAGATACGCAGTATTTT. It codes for CSARDFSRVTDTQYF.

The CDR3 protein is CASSLAGRLAGETYEQYF. As DNA, the CDR3 is TGCGCCAGCAGCTTGGCCGGAAGACTAGCGGGAGAAACTTACGAGCAGTACTTC. The chain combines TRBV5-1 with TRBJ2-7; 12 bases line up with TRBD2. The CDR3 totals 18 residues. V was clipped by 0 bases and J by 4 bases; unmatched bases: 11. From germline, CDR1 is SGHRS and CDR2 YFSETQ. Combining the CDR3 with reference TRBV5-1 and TRBJ2-7 gives the whole variable domain KAGVTQTPRYLIKTRGQQVTLSCSPISGHRSVSWYQQTPGQGLQFLFEYFSETQRNKGNFPGRFSGRQFSNSRSEMNVSTLELGDSALYLCASSLAGRLAGETYEQYFGPGTRLTVT.

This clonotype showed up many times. The CDR3 is CASSLSLGDTQYF. The DNA for the CDR3 is TGCGCCAGCAGCTTGTCTCTAGGAGATACGCAGTATTTT. J is TRBJ2-3 and V is TRBV5-1; unclear D gene. The CDR3 contains 13 residues. With 1 base removed from V and 5 bases from J, the gap between germline ends came to 8 bases. Germline V gene data show CDR1 as SGHRS and CDR2 as YFSETQ. Combining the CDR3 with reference TRBV5-1 and TRBJ2-3 gives the whole variable domain KAGVTQTPRYLIKTRGQQVTLSCSPISGHRSVSWYQQTPGQGLQFLFEYFSETQRNKGNFPGRFSGRQFSNSRSEMNVSTLELGDSALYLCASSLSLGDTQYFGPGTRLTVL.

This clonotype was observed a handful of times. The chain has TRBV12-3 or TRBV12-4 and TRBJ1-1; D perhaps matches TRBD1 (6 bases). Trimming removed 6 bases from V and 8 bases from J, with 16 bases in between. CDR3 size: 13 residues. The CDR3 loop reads CASSSQLQGEAFF. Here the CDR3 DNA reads TGTGCCAGCAGCAGCCAATTACAGGGCGAAGCTTTCTTT.

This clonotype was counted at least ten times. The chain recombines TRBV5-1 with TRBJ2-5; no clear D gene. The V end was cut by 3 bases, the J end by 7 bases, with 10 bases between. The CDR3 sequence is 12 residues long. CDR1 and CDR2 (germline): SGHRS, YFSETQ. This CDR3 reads CASSSSLRTQYF. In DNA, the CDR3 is TGCGCCAGCAGCTCATCCCTCCGGACCCAGTACTTC. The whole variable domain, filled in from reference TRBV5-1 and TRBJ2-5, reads KAGVTQTPRYLIKTRGQQVTLSCSPISGHRSVSWYQQTPGQGLQFLFEYFSETQRNKGNFPGRFSGRQFSNSRSEMNVSTLELGDSALYLCASSSSLRTQYFGPGTRLLVL.

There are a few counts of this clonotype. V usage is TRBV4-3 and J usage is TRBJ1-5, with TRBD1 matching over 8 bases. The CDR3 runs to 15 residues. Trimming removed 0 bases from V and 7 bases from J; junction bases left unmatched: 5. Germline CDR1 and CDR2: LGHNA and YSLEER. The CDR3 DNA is TGCGCCAGCAGCCAAGATTCAGGGGGCAGGCAGCCCCAGCATTTT. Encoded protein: CASSQDSGGRQPQHF.

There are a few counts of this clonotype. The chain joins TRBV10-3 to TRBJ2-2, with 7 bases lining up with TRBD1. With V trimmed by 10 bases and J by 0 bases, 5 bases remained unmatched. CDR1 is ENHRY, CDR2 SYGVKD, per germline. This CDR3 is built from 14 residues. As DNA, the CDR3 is TGTGCCACCCGACAGGGTTCGAACACCGGGGAGCTGTTTTTT. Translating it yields CATRQGSNTGELFF.

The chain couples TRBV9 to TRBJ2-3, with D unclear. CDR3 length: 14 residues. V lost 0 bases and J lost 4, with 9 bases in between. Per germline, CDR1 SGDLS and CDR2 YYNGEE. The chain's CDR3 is CASSVGGASDTQYF. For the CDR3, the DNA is TGTGCCAGCAGCGTAGGGGGTGCATCAGATACGCAGTATTTT.

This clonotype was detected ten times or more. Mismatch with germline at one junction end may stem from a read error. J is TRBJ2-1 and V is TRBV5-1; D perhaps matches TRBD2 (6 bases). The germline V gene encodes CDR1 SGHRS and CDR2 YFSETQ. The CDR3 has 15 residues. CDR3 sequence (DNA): TGTGCCAGCAGCTTGCGGGGAGGCTCCTACAATGAGCAGTTCTTC. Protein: CASSLRGGSYNEQFF.

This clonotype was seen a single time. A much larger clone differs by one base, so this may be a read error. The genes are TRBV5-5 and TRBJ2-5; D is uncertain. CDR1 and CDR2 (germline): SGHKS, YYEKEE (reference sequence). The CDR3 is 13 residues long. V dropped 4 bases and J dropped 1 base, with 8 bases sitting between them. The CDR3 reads CASSPGVQETQYF. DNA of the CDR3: TGTGCCAGCAGCCCCGGTGTCCAAGAGACCCAGTACTTC.

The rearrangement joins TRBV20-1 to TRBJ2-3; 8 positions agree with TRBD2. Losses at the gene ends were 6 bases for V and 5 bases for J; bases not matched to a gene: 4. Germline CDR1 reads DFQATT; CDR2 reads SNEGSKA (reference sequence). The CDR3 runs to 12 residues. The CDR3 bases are TGCAGTGCAGGGACTAGAAGAGATACGCAGTATTTT. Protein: CSAGTRRDTQYF.

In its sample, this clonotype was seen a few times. The CDR3 protein is CASSLSGGRAEAFF. The CDR3 DNA reads TGTGCCAGCAGTTTATCAGGGGGCAGAGCTGAAGCTTTCTTT. The V call is TRBV12-3 or TRBV12-4, the J call TRBJ1-1; 8 bases are a match to TRBD1. Trimming cost V 2 bases and J 6 bases; bases outside gene matches: 5. CDR3 length: 14 residues.

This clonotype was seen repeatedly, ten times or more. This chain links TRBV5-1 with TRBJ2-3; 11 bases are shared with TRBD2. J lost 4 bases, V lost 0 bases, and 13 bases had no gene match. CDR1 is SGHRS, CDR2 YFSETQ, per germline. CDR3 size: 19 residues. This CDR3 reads CASSLVRGSGGAGSDTQYF. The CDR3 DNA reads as TGCGCCAGCAGCTTGGTTCGGGGTAGCGGGGGGGCCGGGTCAGATACGCAGTATTTT.

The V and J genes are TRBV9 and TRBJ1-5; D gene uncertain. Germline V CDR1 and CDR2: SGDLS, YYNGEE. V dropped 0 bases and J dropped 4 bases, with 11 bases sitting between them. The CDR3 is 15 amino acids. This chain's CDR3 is CASSVDVGLNQPQHF. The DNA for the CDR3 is TGTGCCAGCAGCGTAGATGTAGGACTTAATCAGCCCCAGCATTTT.

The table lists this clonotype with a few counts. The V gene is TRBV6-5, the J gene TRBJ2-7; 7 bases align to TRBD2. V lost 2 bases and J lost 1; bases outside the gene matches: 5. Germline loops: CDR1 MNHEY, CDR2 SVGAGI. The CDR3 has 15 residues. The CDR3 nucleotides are TGTGCCAGCAGTTACGGGGGGGAGGCTTCCTACGAGCAGTACTTC. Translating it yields CASSYGGEASYEQYF.

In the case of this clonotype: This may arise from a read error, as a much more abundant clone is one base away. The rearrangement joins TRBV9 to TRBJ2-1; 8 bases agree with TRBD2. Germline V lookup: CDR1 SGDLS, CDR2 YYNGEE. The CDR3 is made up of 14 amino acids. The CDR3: CASSVTSGYNVQFF. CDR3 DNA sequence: TGTGCCAGCAGCGTTACTAGCGGTTACAATGTGCAGTTCTTC.

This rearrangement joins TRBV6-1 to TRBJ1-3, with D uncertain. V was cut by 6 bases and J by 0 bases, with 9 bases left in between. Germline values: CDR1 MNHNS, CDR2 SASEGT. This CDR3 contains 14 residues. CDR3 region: CASRETYSGNTIYF. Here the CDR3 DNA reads TGTGCCAGCAGGGAGACCTACTCTGGAAACACCATATATTTT.